These 17 T cell receptor beta chains were sequenced from one sample in a study of a mutant IDH1 vaccine in newly diagnosed glioma. The time point denotes: week 23, last vaccination. Each dose of the vaccine consisted of 300 ug of mutant IDH1 20-mer peptide, with topical imiquimod. These TCRs' antigens remain unknown. Some clones are missing from TCRdb's copy, which holds only in-frame ones; the method was immunoSEQ multiplex PCR. The data contain under 85,000 clones, around 85% of them singletons. This sample comprised PBMCs, obtained from a glioma patient whose treatment included an IDH1 peptide vaccine. All receptors come from a woman aged 50 to 60 with glioma.

This chain connects TRBV5-1 to TRBJ1-1; D call uncertain. Germline values: CDR1 SGHRS, CDR2 YFSETQ. V was cut by 6 bases and J by 8 bases, with 20 bases left in between. This CDR3 contains 14 residues. The CDR3 here is CASNIRAEGGEAFF. CDR3 nucleotide sequence: TGCGCCAGCAACATTCGTGCGGAGGGCGGGGAAGCTTTCTTT.

The rearrangement links TRBV10-3 to TRBJ1-5; 8 bases agree with TRBD1. The germline V gene has CDR1 ENHRY and CDR2 SYGVKD. Trimming took 6 bases from V and 4 from J; bases not matched to a gene: 5. CDR3 length equals 14 residues. CDR3 DNA: TGTGCCATCAGGGAGGACAGGGATAATCAGCCCCAGCATTTT. Its translation: CAIREDRDNQPQHF.

This chain uses TRBV29-1 with TRBJ2-5; weak D call: TRBD2 (6 bases). The V gene's germline CDR1 is SQVTM and CDR2 ANQGSEA. The ends were cut back, 5 bases at V and 5 bases at J, with 12 bases in the middle. This CDR3 region has 12 residues. The DNA of the CDR3 is TGCAGCGTTACGCGGGACCTGGAGACCCAGTACTTC. Its translation: CSVTRDLETQYF.

The chain uses TRBV14 and TRBJ2-5, with D perhaps TRBD2 (5 bases). The J call may be in error: the DNA end matches TRBJ2-7 better. The CDR3 spans 16 residues. Germline V gene sequence: CDR1 SGHDN, CDR2 FVKESK. This CDR3 is CASSQGRPGPTYEQYF. The CDR3, as DNA: TGTGCCAGCAGCCAAGGGAGGCCTGGTCCCACCTACGAGCAGTACTTC.

The gene calls are TRBV7-2 and TRBJ2-7; D is unresolved. CDR3 length: 15 residues. Trimming took 2 bases from V and 4 from J, leaving 15 bases between them. Germline V lookup: CDR1 SGHTA, CDR2 FQGNSA. For the CDR3, the DNA is TGTGCCAGCAGCTTACAAGCCACGGTGGGATACGAGCAGTACTTC. Translated: CASSLQATVGYEQYF.

This clone showed up just once. This sequence joins TRBV7-2 and TRBJ2-7; 7 nucleotides align to TRBD2. The CDR3 sequence is 13 residues long. In germline, CDR1 is SGHTA, CDR2 FQGNSA. With 1 base clipped from V and 4 bases from J, the junction kept 1 base outside the gene matches. The CDR3 loop is CASSLGGGYEQYF. The DNA of the CDR3 is TGTGCCAGCAGCTTAGGGGGGGGTTACGAGCAGTACTTC.

The chain has TRBV7-2 and TRBJ1-2, with TRBD1 matching 7 bases. CDR1 SGHTA and CDR2 FQGNSA come from the germline V gene. V gave up 5 bases and J gave up 0 bases; unmatched junction bases: 12. The CDR3 length is 17 residues. The CDR3 protein is CASSERGRDPANYGYTF. Written as DNA, the CDR3 is TGTGCCAGCAGCGAAAGGGGGCGGGACCCCGCTAACTATGGCTACACCTTC.

The rearrangement joins TRBV27 to TRBJ2-2; weak D call: TRBD1 (6 bases). Between the trimmed V and J ends, which lost 2 bases and 0 bases, there was a span of 7 bases. From germline, CDR1 is MNHEY and CDR2 SMNVEV (reference sequence). This CDR3 comprises 15 residues. CDR3 sequence reads: CASSLGTTNTGELFF. As DNA, the CDR3 is TGTGCCAGCAGTTTAGGGACAACGAACACCGGGGAGCTGTTTTTT.

The rearrangement links TRBV6-5 to TRBJ2-7, with D perhaps TRBD2 (5 bases). V shed 6 bases and J shed 4 bases, with 7 bases lying between them. This CDR3 spans 11 amino acids. Germline V gene data show CDR1 as MNHEY and CDR2 as SVGAGI. The CDR3 is CASSRGYEQYF. In nucleotides, the CDR3 is TGTGCCAGCAGCCGAGGGTACGAGCAGTACTTC.

This chain joins TRBV6-5 and TRBJ1-1; no reliable D call. This CDR3 has 13 residues. Germline CDR1 MNHEY, CDR2 SVGAGI. V was cut by 0 bases and J by 8 bases, with 10 bases left in between. The CDR3 here is CASSYSLGREAFF. The DNA of the CDR3 is TGTGCCAGCAGTTACTCACTGGGCCGGGAAGCTTTCTTT.

This clone was counted a single time. This rearrangement joins TRBV5-6 to TRBJ2-7; 10 bases align to TRBD1. J was trimmed by 4 bases and V by 3 bases; bases with no gene match: 7. Germline CDR1 and CDR2: SGHDT and YYEEEE. The CDR3 totals 15 residues. The CDR3: CASSSPGQGSYEQYF. The CDR3 nucleotides are TGTGCCAGCAGCTCACCGGGACAGGGGTCTTACGAGCAGTACTTC.

This chain joins TRBV28 and TRBJ2-1; 15 bases are a match to TRBD2. The CDR3 is 19 residues long. Germline trimming cut 5 bases from V and 0 bases from J; bases unmatched to any gene: 8. Looked up from germline, CDR1 is MDHEN and CDR2 is SYDVKM. In DNA, the CDR3 is TGTGCCAGCAGTCCCCGGACTAGCGGGAGGGGGAGCTCCTACAATGAGCAGTTCTTC. Amino acids: CASSPRTSGRGSSYNEQFF.

The chain links TRBV28 to TRBJ2-1, with D tentatively TRBD1 (6 bases). Trimming stripped 5 bases from V and 8 bases from J, with 16 bases between. Germline values: CDR1 MDHEN, CDR2 SYDVKM. The CDR3 is 14 residues long. The CDR3 loop reads CASSPSGTRYEQFF. The CDR3 DNA is TGTGCCAGCAGTCCCTCGGGGACACGCTATGAGCAGTTCTTC. Variable domain in full (rest from reference TRBV28 and TRBJ2-1): DVKVTQSSRYLVKRTGEKVFLECVQDMDHENMFWYRQDPGLGLRLIYFSYDVKMKEKGDIPEGYSVSREKKERFSLILESASTNQTSMYLCASSPSGTRYEQFFGPGTRLTVL.

The J gene is TRBJ2-2, the V gene TRBV18; no clear D gene. Germline loops: CDR1 KGHSH, CDR2 LQKENI. This CDR3 has 13 residues. Trimming removed 3 bases from V and 0 bases from J, with 2 bases in between. CDR3 protein: CASSPSNTGELFF. The CDR3 DNA is TGTGCCAGCTCACCGTCGAACACCGGGGAGCTGTTTTTT.

The rearrangement uses TRBV2 and TRBJ2-7; 14 nucleotides line up with TRBD2. The CDR3 is 15 amino acids. Germline-derived CDR1 and CDR2 are SNHLY and FYNNEI. After removal of 4 bases from V and 6 bases from J, the junction contained 5 bases not matched to a gene. CDR3 loop: CASSGGLAGESEQYF. In nucleotides, the CDR3 is TGTGCCAGCAGTGGGGGACTAGCGGGAGAAAGCGAGCAGTACTTC.

This clone was seen a few times. The chain joins TRBV11-3 to TRBJ1-2, with no clear D. CDR1 is SGHNT, CDR2 YENEEA, per germline. CDR3 length: 15 residues. The V end was cut by 5 bases, the J end by 0 bases, with 13 bases between. The CDR3 DNA sequence: TGTGCCAGCAGCCCCCGTTTGGTCCCTAACTATGGCTACACCTTC. This sequence encodes CASSPRLVPNYGYTF.

The chain carries TRBV2 and TRBJ1-5, with D tentatively TRBD1 (6 bases). The CDR3 sequence is 15 residues long. Germline V lookup: CDR1 SNHLY, CDR2 FYNNEI. V dropped 3 bases and J dropped 2 bases, with 11 bases sitting between them. The chain's CDR3 is CASSDYRAGNQPQHF. CDR3 in DNA: TGTGCCAGCAGTGATTACAGGGCTGGCAATCAGCCCCAGCATTTT.